This passage covers 9 T cell receptor beta chains from one sample sequenced in a study of CD8 T cells in ankylosing spondylitis. One entry per CDR3 protein, called by TCRdb with MiXCR from the 5' RACE reads. This table has some 220,000 distinct CDR3 sequences, about 7.3% appearing once. Their antigens remain unidentified. Whole-study results and caveats: What seemed typical of ankylosing spondylitis blood was a TCR beta motif built from about 8 highly homologous variants.

The sequenced sample was blood, either unsorted or a sorted T cell fraction (not recorded which). The receptors were gathered from a male donor with ankylosing spondylitis.

This clonotype was detected many times. The V and J genes are TRBV5-1 and TRBJ2-7, with 10 nucleotides matching TRBD2. Trimming removed 1 base from V and 5 bases from J; junction bases left unmatched: 6. The CDR3 length is 15 residues. Germline V lookup: CDR1 SGHRS, CDR2 YFSETQ. The CDR3 region is CASSLSKREGHEQYF. In nucleotides, the CDR3 is TGCGCCAGCAGCTTGTCTAAGCGGGAGGGACACGAGCAGTACTTC.

This clonotype has a count of ten or more. The chain is built from TRBV7-2 and TRBJ2-7; no firm D call. The CDR3 is made up of 16 amino acids. The V gene's germline CDR1 is SGHTA and CDR2 FQGNSA. Trimming cost V 1 base and J 2 bases, with 15 bases left between them. The CDR3 loop reads CASSLVMGRRPYEQYF. The DNA for the CDR3 is TGTGCCAGCAGCTTAGTGATGGGCCGAAGGCCCTACGAGCAGTACTTC.

This clonotype was counted at least ten times. The chain uses TRBV9 and TRBJ2-3, with no clear D. V lost 3 bases, J lost 5 bases, and 10 bases lay in between. This CDR3 is 13 amino acids long. The germline V gene has CDR1 SGDLS and CDR2 YYNGEE. The CDR3 loop reads CASSAHRGDTQYF. The CDR3 region has the DNA TGTGCCAGCAGCGCCCATCGAGGAGATACGCAGTATTTT.

At least ten counts were recorded for this clonotype. The DNA of the CDR3 is TGTGCCAGCAGTTTAACACAGGGGGTCGATGAGCAGTTCTTC. It codes for CASSLTQGVDEQFF. The chain is built from TRBV27 and TRBJ2-1, with 8 nucleotides matching TRBD1. Trimming took 2 bases from V and 8 from J; bases not matched to a gene: 5. This CDR3 contains 14 residues. Germline loops: CDR1 MNHEY, CDR2 SMNVEV (reference sequence).

This clonotype was observed many times. This rearrangement joins TRBV20-1 to TRBJ1-5; a weak D match, TRBD1 (6 bases). The CDR3 consists of 15 residues. Trimming left V 0 bases short and J 6 bases short, with 15 bases between. Germline lookup yields CDR1 DFQATT and CDR2 SNEGSKA (reference sequence). CDR3 coding DNA: TGCAGTGCTAGAGATCTAGATCAGGGGAGTCAGCCCCAGCATTTT. This sequence encodes CSARDLDQGSQPQHF.

This clonotype was recorded many times. J is TRBJ1-3 and V is TRBV6-5; D ambiguous. CDR3 length: 14 amino acids. CDR1 is MNHEY and CDR2 is SVGAGI in the germline V gene. The ends were cut back, 0 bases at V and 8 bases at J, with 11 bases in the middle. The CDR3 nucleotides are TGTGCCAGCAGTTACTCGAAGGGAGGATACACCATATATTTT. Translating it yields CASSYSKGGYTIYF.

V usage is TRBV9 and J usage is TRBJ2-3, with D perhaps TRBD1 (6 bases). This CDR3 has 16 amino acids. Germline V lookup: CDR1 SGDLS, CDR2 YYNGEE. V lost 3 bases and J 2 bases, leaving 16 bases between the germline ends. The DNA of the CDR3 is TGTGCCAGCAGCGGAGATGGACAGCCGTTCACAGATACGCAGTATTTT. It encodes CASSGDGQPFTDTQYF.

This clonotype was seen many times. The chain links TRBV10-3 to TRBJ2-2; D remains ambiguous. The CDR3 is made up of 15 amino acids. From germline, CDR1 is ENHRY and CDR2 SYGVKD. V lost 0 bases to trimming and J lost 1 base, with 6 bases between them. The CDR3: CAISESSKNTGELFF. DNA for the CDR3: TGTGCCATCAGTGAGTCGTCAAAGAACACCGGGGAGCTGTTTTTT.

The table lists this clonotype with many counts. The J gene is TRBJ2-7, the V gene TRBV11-2; D is ambiguous. CDR1 SGHAT and CDR2 FQNNGV come from the germline V gene. There are 14 residues in the CDR3. V was trimmed by 2 bases and J by 2 bases, leaving 10 bases between them. CDR3 loop: CASSLHGFPYEQYF. In nucleotides, the CDR3 is TGTGCCAGCAGCTTACATGGATTTCCCTACGAGCAGTACTTC.